A single sample is the source of the 27 T cell receptor beta chains below, sequenced in a study of blood T cell repertoires in COVID-19 (dated by TCRdb to the early 2020s). Library prep was done by the immunoSEQ multiplex PCR assay. TCRdb holds this immuneACCESS table with in-frame rearrangements only. Some clones are missing; in checked studies, unresolved V genes explain under half, and the rest has no known cause. Within this sample are around 400,000 clones, with around 90% of them counted one time only. Over 1% of the sample comes from the top ten. The material sequenced was peripheral blood. The origin of the receptors is a middle-aged man with acute or convalescent COVID-19.

This chain uses TRBV7-9 with TRBJ2-1; TRBD2 is a possible D gene (5 bases). Trimming pared 7 bases from V and 0 bases from J, leaving 13 bases between. CDR1 and CDR2 from the germline V gene are SEHNR and FQNEAQ (reference sequence). The CDR3 is made up of 15 amino acids. The CDR3 DNA reads TGTGCCAGCACCCCTAGCCTAGCCTCCTACAATGAGCAGTTCTTC. Translated, it gives CASTPSLASYNEQFF.

The gene calls are TRBV7-8 and TRBJ2-1, with D maybe TRBD2 (6 bases). The CDR3 covers 17 residues. The germline V gene encodes CDR1 SGHVS and CDR2 FQNEAQ. Trimming left V 1 base short and J 1 base short, with 14 bases between. The CDR3 here is CASSLERSGVSYNEQFF. CDR3 in DNA: TGTGCCAGCAGCTTAGAAAGGTCGGGAGTATCCTACAATGAGCAGTTCTTC.

V is TRBV10-3 and J is TRBJ2-4, with D maybe TRBD1 (5 bases). The V end lost 4 bases, the J end lost 1 base, and 14 bases lay between the germline ends. Germline V gene data show CDR1 as ENHRY and CDR2 as SYGVKD. This CDR3 region has 16 residues. CDR3 nucleotide sequence: TGTGCCATCAGTGGGGGCCTCCCTTCGGCCAAAAACATTCAGTACTTC. Residues: CAISGGLPSAKNIQYF.

The J gene is TRBJ1-5, the V gene TRBV10-3, with a tentative D call TRBD1 (6 bases). The ends were cut back, 2 bases at V and 6 bases at J, with 11 bases in the middle. Germline-derived CDR1 and CDR2 are ENHRY and SYGVKD. The CDR3 extends over 14 amino acids. CDR3 coding DNA: TGTGCCATCAGTGAGATGGGGGCGGCTCAGCCCCAGCATTTT. This translates into CAISEMGAAQPQHF.

This clone was picked up one time. V gene TRBV28 combines with J gene TRBJ2-3; 13 bases are a match to TRBD2. Per germline, CDR1 MDHEN and CDR2 SYDVKM. This CDR3 has 12 residues. The ends lost 10 bases at V and 7 bases at J; junction bases unmatched: 2. CDR3 bases: TGTGCCATACTAGCGGGGGGGCATACGCAGTATTTT. Translation gives CAILAGGHTQYF.

This clone was found a few times. The chain recombines TRBV30 with TRBJ1-1, with 9 bases aligning to TRBD1. Germline CDR1 reads GTSNPN; CDR2 reads SVGIG (reference sequence). The CDR3 contains 15 residues. The ends lost 1 base at V and 3 bases at J; junction bases unmatched: 6. The CDR3 here is CAWSGGDRVYTEAFF. In nucleotides, the CDR3 is TGTGCCTGGAGTGGTGGGGACAGGGTTTACACTGAAGCTTTCTTT.

This clone has just one count. The chain has TRBV12-3 or TRBV12-4 and TRBJ1-2; 7 nucleotides match TRBD1. V was clipped by 5 bases and J by 5 bases; unmatched bases: 5. The CDR3 spans 13 residues. The CDR3 sequence: CASSKDRAYGYTF. The CDR3 region has the DNA TGTGCCAGCAGTAAAGACAGGGCTTATGGCTACACCTTC.

This chain links TRBV27 with TRBJ1-5; D remains unclear. The V end lost 5 bases, the J end lost 4 bases, and 15 bases lay between the germline ends. Germline CDR1 reads MNHEY; CDR2 reads SMNVEV (reference sequence). This CDR3 region has 15 residues. The CDR3 loop reads CASSLRGTFNQPQHF. CDR3 in DNA: TGTGCCAGCAGTCTGCGAGGAACTTTTAATCAGCCCCAGCATTTT.

This chain's CDR3 is CASSLNSPYEQYF. The CDR3 nucleotides are TGCGCCAGCAGCTTAAATAGCCCCTACGAGCAGTACTTC. V and J are TRBV5-1 and TRBJ2-7; D remains ambiguous. The CDR3 sequence is 13 residues long. With 2 bases removed from V and 2 bases from J, the gap between germline ends came to 8 bases. Germline V CDR1 and CDR2: SGHRS, YFSETQ.

The chain is built from TRBV27 and TRBJ2-1; D call uncertain. CDR1 is MNHEY and CDR2 is SMNVEV in the germline V gene (reference sequence). Trimming removed 9 bases at V and 0 bases at J, with 9 bases between. The CDR3 is 13 residues long. CDR3: CASGYSSYNEQFF. In nucleotides, the CDR3 is TGTGCCAGTGGTTATAGCTCCTACAATGAGCAGTTCTTC.

V is TRBV10-2 and J is TRBJ2-2; TRBD2 aligns across 7 bases. Germline lookup yields CDR1 WSHSY and CDR2 SAAADI. Trimming removed 3 bases from V and 5 bases from J; junction bases left unmatched: 12. The CDR3 sequence is 17 residues long. The chain's CDR3 is CASSEKTSVAPTGELFF. The CDR3 coding sequence is TGCGCCAGCAGTGAAAAAACTAGCGTGGCCCCAACCGGGGAGCTGTTTTTT.

CDR3: CASSGTTSGELFF. CDR3 DNA: TGCGCCAGCAGCGGAACGACTAGCGGGGAGCTGTTTTTT. The chain recombines TRBV5-1 with TRBJ2-2; TRBD2 is a possible D gene (6 bases). CDR3 length equals 13 residues. The germline V and J ends were trimmed by 4 bases and 7 bases, with 11 bases remaining between them. CDR1 and CDR2 (germline): SGHRS, YFSETQ.

J is TRBJ2-3 and V is TRBV6-6, with 15 bases identical to TRBD2. From germline, CDR1 is MNHNY and CDR2 SVGAGI (reference sequence). J lost 3 bases, V lost 11 bases, and 6 bases had no gene match. CDR3 length: 15 residues. CDR3 sequence: CAGGTSGRLTDTQYF. The CDR3 bases are TGTGCCGGGGGGACTAGCGGGAGGTTGACAGATACGCAGTATTTT.

CDR3 region: CASSKEGTSTYNEQFF. The CDR3 nucleotides are TGTGCCAGCAGCAAAGAGGGGACTAGCACCTACAATGAGCAGTTCTTC. The rearrangement joins TRBV21-1 to TRBJ2-1; TRBD2, the D gene given by the table, was not confirmed from the DNA. TRBV21-1 is a pseudogene segment. The CDR3 is 16 amino acids.

Points on this clone: Distinct nucleotide sequences in the sample also encode this CDR3. This chain links TRBV5-1 with TRBJ1-1; 7 bases map to TRBD1. Germline CDR1 SGHRS, CDR2 YFSETQ. V shed 4 bases, J shed 4 bases, and the junction held 4 bases outside the gene matches. The CDR3 contains 13 residues. Here the CDR3 DNA reads TGCGCCAGCAGCCTTACAGGGGCCACTGAAGCTTTCTTT. Translating it yields CASSLTGATEAFF.

The genes are TRBV6-5 and TRBJ2-1, with D tentatively TRBD1 (5 bases). This CDR3 is 14 amino acids long. Germline values: CDR1 MNHEY, CDR2 SVGAGI. V lost 5 bases and J lost 3, with 11 bases in between. CDR3 nucleotides: TGTGCCAGCAGTCAGAAGACAGTCTACAATGAGCAGTTCTTC. As protein: CASSQKTVYNEQFF.

V and J are TRBV3-1 (or the pseudogene TRBV3-2) and TRBJ2-7, with TRBD1 as a possible D gene (5 bases). Trimming stripped 0 bases from V and 1 base from J, with 13 bases between. This CDR3 contains 16 residues. Germline V gene sequence: CDR1 LGHDT, CDR2 YNNKEL (reference sequence). As DNA, the CDR3 is TGTGCCAGCAGCCAAGATCTTTCCGACAGTTCCTACGAGCAGTACTTC. It translates to CASSQDLSDSSYEQYF.

The V call is TRBV15, the J call TRBJ1-5; TRBD1 is a possible D gene (6 bases). Germline CDR1 reads LNHNV; CDR2 reads YYDKDF (reference sequence). CDR3 length equals 13 residues. Trimming removed 5 bases at V and 7 bases at J, with 12 bases between. CDR3 region: CATSGGAGQPQHF. Written as DNA, the CDR3 is TGTGCCACCAGCGGGGGCGCCGGGCAGCCCCAGCATTTT.

This chain links TRBV9 with TRBJ2-7; D is possibly TRBD1 (6 bases). V gave up 2 bases and J gave up 6 bases, with 12 bases separating them. CDR1 SGDLS and CDR2 YYNGEE come from the germline V gene. The CDR3 length is 13 residues. CDR3 protein: CASSVQGSGEQYF. The CDR3 DNA reads as TGTGCCAGCAGCGTTCAGGGGTCCGGCGAGCAGTACTTC.

The chain employs TRBV2 and TRBJ2-7, with a tentative D call TRBD1 (5 bases). This CDR3 spans 14 amino acids. Per germline, CDR1 SNHLY and CDR2 FYNNEI. Trimming cost V 3 bases and J 3 bases, with 12 bases left between them. The CDR3 DNA reads TGTGCCAGCAGTGACAGGGCGTTGGACTACGAGCAGTACTTC. It encodes CASSDRALDYEQYF.

The chain is built from TRBV7-3 and TRBJ2-1; TRBD2 agrees at 7 bases. This CDR3 has 16 residues. Germline CDR1 is SGHTA and CDR2 is FQGTGA. The V gene end was trimmed by 1 base and the J gene end by 9 bases; junction bases not matched to a gene: 12. The DNA for the CDR3 is TGTGCCAGCAGCTTAAGTTCGTGGGAGGGCCTTCCTGAGCAGTTCTTC. This sequence encodes CASSLSSWEGLPEQFF.

The chain links TRBV30 to TRBJ2-1, with TRBD2 identical over 10 bases. Germline V CDR1 and CDR2: GTSNPN, SVGIG (reference sequence). This CDR3 contains 14 residues. Trimming at V came to 8 bases and at J to 9 bases, leaving 13 bases not matched to a gene. The CDR3, as DNA: TGTGCCAAGGTGCTAGCGGGAGAGTTGGTTGAGCAGTTCTTC. Translated: CAKVLAGELVEQFF. Full variable domain (missing parts from reference TRBV30 and TRBJ2-1): SQTIHQWPATLVQPVGSPLSLECTVEGTSNPNLYWYRQAAGRGLQLLFYSVGIGQISSEVPQNLSASRPQDRQFILSSKKLLLSDSGFYLCAKVLAGELVEQFFGPGTRLTVL.

The chain is built from TRBV11-3 and TRBJ2-1; TRBD2 might be the D (6 bases). Between the trimmed V and J ends, which lost 5 bases and 6 bases, there was a span of 14 bases. Germline-derived CDR1 and CDR2 are SGHNT and YENEEA. This CDR3 has 14 amino acids. CDR3 sequence reads: CASSPTSQGNEQFF. The DNA of the CDR3 is TGTGCCAGCAGCCCGACTAGTCAGGGCAATGAGCAGTTCTTC.

CDR3 in DNA: TGTGCCAGCAGCCCGGGACACAGCGAGCAGTTCTTC. It is translated as CASSPGHSEQFF. The V call is TRBV12-3 or TRBV12-4, the J call TRBJ2-1; D might be TRBD1 (6 bases). This CDR3 comprises 12 residues. V was shortened by 6 bases and J by 10 bases, with 13 bases between the two germline ends.

In the case of this clone: The same CDR3 can be traced to other DNA sequences in this sample. In nucleotides, the CDR3 is TGCGCCAGCAGCTTAGGACAGGGTTACACTGAAGCTTTCTTT. Protein: CASSLGQGYTEAFF. The V and J genes are TRBV5-1 and TRBJ1-1, with TRBD1 identical over 8 bases. The CDR3 loop spans 14 amino acids. Germline V gene sequence: CDR1 SGHRS, CDR2 YFSETQ. The V segment lost 2 bases and the J segment 3 bases; nucleotides outside the gene matches: 3.

This chain connects TRBV4-1 to TRBJ2-5, with 7 bases fitting TRBD1. Germline CDR1 is MGHRA and CDR2 is YSYEKL. V dropped 2 bases and J dropped 5; count of bases not matched to a gene: 8. The CDR3 extends over 15 amino acids. The CDR3 sequence is CASSQRDSAAETQYF. CDR3 nucleotides: TGCGCCAGCAGCCAACGGGACAGTGCGGCGGAGACCCAGTACTTC.

In this sample, this clone turned up once. This CDR3 reads CASRGRGLETQYF. CDR3 in DNA: TGTGCCAGTAGGGGCAGGGGGTTAGAGACCCAGTACTTC. The chain joins TRBV19 to TRBJ2-5; 7 bases are a match to TRBD1. Germline CDR1 is LNHDA and CDR2 is SQIVND (reference sequence). The CDR3 length is 13 residues. V was pared by 6 bases and J by 4 bases, with 5 bases of the junction left unmatched.